Listed here are 16 T cell receptor beta chains from one sample, sequenced in a study of OX40 agonist ivuxolimab in advanced cancers. Measured with immunoSEQ multiplex PCR; TCRdb has only the in-frame clones, and not every one. Of about 98,000 clones listed, around nine tenths are singletons. The sample in question was CD4+ or CD8+ T cells sorted from blood, obtained in a trial of the OX40 agonist ivuxolimab. The receptors shown here come from an adult with an advanced solid tumor such as melanoma, head and neck, liver or kidney cancer.

J is TRBJ2-1 and V is TRBV5-1; D possibly uses TRBD1 or TRBD2 (5 bases each). The V gene's germline CDR1 is SGHRS and CDR2 YFSETQ. The CDR3 contains 15 residues. V was clipped by 1 base and J by 10 bases, with 18 bases between them. CDR3 in amino acids: CASSLFSVGVREQFF. The DNA for the CDR3 is TGCGCCAGCAGCTTGTTCTCTGTGGGGGTGAGGGAGCAGTTCTTC.

The chain employs TRBV28 and TRBJ1-2; D is unclear. With 3 bases removed from V and 5 bases from J, the gap between germline ends came to 19 bases. The CDR3 is 16 amino acids. Looked up from germline, CDR1 is MDHEN and CDR2 is SYDVKM. The CDR3 sequence: CASSLTGVRKGYGYTF. The CDR3 region has the DNA TGTGCCAGCAGTTTGACTGGGGTGCGAAAGGGTTATGGCTACACCTTC.

The rearrangement joins TRBV5-1 to TRBJ2-2, with D perhaps given as TRBD1 or TRBD2 (5 bases each). Looked up from germline, CDR1 is SGHRS and CDR2 is YFSETQ. V was pared by 4 bases and J by 5 bases, with 9 bases between. The CDR3 sequence is 13 residues long. As DNA, the CDR3 is TGCGCCAGCAGCCGGGGCGCAACCGGGGAGCTGTTTTTT. Its protein is CASSRGATGELFF.

On this clone itself: A junction boundary mismatches the germline segment, possibly from a read error. The chain joins TRBV7-9 to TRBJ2-4; TRBD1 agrees at 9 bases. The CDR3 covers 12 residues. The V gene's germline CDR1 is SEHNR and CDR2 FQNEAQ (reference sequence). CDR3 DNA: TGTGCCAGCAGCGGTCCCCGGGACAGGGTGGACTTC. It specifies CASSGPRDRVDF.

The V call is TRBV6-5, the J call TRBJ1-2; no firm D call. Germline CDR1 and CDR2: MNHEY and SVGAGI. The CDR3 runs 11 residues. V was clipped by 4 bases and J by 12 bases, with 12 bases between them. CDR3 DNA: TGTGCCAGCAGTTCCTCATCTGGGAACACCTTC. Protein product: CASSSSSGNTF.

The rearrangement links TRBV7-2 to TRBJ1-3; 8 bases match TRBD1. V gave up 4 bases and J gave up 8 bases; unmatched junction bases: 4. The germline gives CDR1 SGHTA, CDR2 FQGNSA. This CDR3 has 13 residues. For the CDR3, the DNA is TGTGCCAGCAGCTGGACAGGGAGCCACACCATATATTTT. It translates to CASSWTGSHTIYF.

CDR3 coding DNA: TGTGCCAGCAGTGAACAGTTTGGTGGCAACGAGCAGTACTTC. Translating it yields CASSEQFGGNEQYF. This chain uses TRBV2 with TRBJ2-7; the D is unclear. V lost 2 bases and J lost 5, with 13 bases in between. Per germline, CDR1 SNHLY and CDR2 FYNNEI. This CDR3 region has 14 residues.

This clone was counted a few times. The rearrangement uses TRBV29-1 and TRBJ1-1; D is undetermined. V lost 7 bases and J 7 bases, leaving 13 bases between the germline ends. Germline CDR1 is SQVTM and CDR2 is ANQGSEA. The CDR3 consists of 11 residues. As DNA, the CDR3 is TGCAGCGCAGGAGACGGTGATGAAGCTTTCTTT. Its translation: CSAGDGDEAFF. Together with reference TRBV29-1 and TRBJ1-1, the CDR3 gives the full variable domain: SAVISQKPSRDICQRGTSLTIQCQVDSQVTMMFWYRQQPGQSLTLIATANQGSEATYESGFVIDKFPISRPNLTFSTLTVSNMSPEDSSIYLCSAGDGDEAFFGQGTRLTVV.

This clone was counted a single time. This chain joins TRBV12-5 and TRBJ2-2; 9 bases line up with TRBD1. Trimming at V came to 7 bases and at J to 7 bases, leaving 19 bases not matched to a gene. The CDR3 has 18 amino acids. The germline V gene has CDR1 LGHNT and CDR2 FRNRAP. In nucleotides, the CDR3 is TGTGCTAGTGAATCAGGGAGCGGACAGGGGATAGAGGGCGGGGAGCTGTTTTTT. It is translated as CASESGSGQGIEGGELFF.

This chain uses TRBV18 with TRBJ2-6; weak D call: TRBD1 (6 bases). The CDR3 has 19 residues. CDR1 is KGHSH, CDR2 LQKENI, per germline. Between the trimmed V and J ends, which lost 5 bases and 0 bases, there was a span of 20 bases. CDR3: CASSETTPGGVSGANVLTF. The CDR3 nucleotides are TGTGCCAGCTCAGAGACAACACCTGGGGGCGTCTCTGGGGCCAACGTCCTGACTTTC.

In this sample, this clone turned up a few times. V gene TRBV7-8 combines with J gene TRBJ1-1, with D unresolved. V dropped 5 bases and J dropped 0 bases, with 16 bases sitting between them. CDR3 length: 16 amino acids. The germline V gene encodes CDR1 SGHVS and CDR2 FQNEAQ. The CDR3 is CASSPYLPIMNTEAFF. The CDR3 DNA is TGTGCCAGCAGCCCGTATCTCCCAATCATGAACACTGAAGCTTTCTTT.

The rearrangement links TRBV2 to TRBJ1-1, with D maybe TRBD1 (5 bases). Germline lookup yields CDR1 SNHLY and CDR2 FYNNEI. The CDR3 runs 13 residues. V gave up 7 bases and J gave up 5 bases, with 14 bases separating them. CDR3 residues: CASIQGRGTEAFF. CDR3 DNA sequence: TGTGCCAGCATTCAGGGCCGGGGAACTGAAGCTTTCTTT.

The rearrangement links TRBV7-2 to TRBJ1-2; D gene unclear. CDR3 length: 14 amino acids. Trimming took off 4 bases at V and 8 bases at J, with 17 bases between the two ends. Per germline, CDR1 SGHTA and CDR2 FQGNSA. The CDR3 loop reads CASSSVGVSTGYTF. In DNA, the CDR3 is TGTGCCAGCAGCTCAGTCGGTGTTTCCACGGGCTACACCTTC.

The chain couples TRBV4-1 to TRBJ2-1; the match to TRBD2 covers 10 bases. Germline CDR1 and CDR2: MGHRA and YSYEKL. The V gene end was trimmed by 1 base and the J gene end by 9 bases; junction bases not matched to a gene: 6. There are 15 residues in the CDR3. The CDR3 protein is CASSQGSGGAGEQFF. The CDR3 DNA is TGCGCCAGCAGCCAAGGAAGCGGGGGGGCGGGTGAGCAGTTCTTC.

This chain links TRBV5-1 with TRBJ2-5; 7 nucleotides agree with TRBD2. The end of the DNA is better explained by TRBJ2-7, so the J call may be wrong. There are 15 residues in the CDR3. From germline, CDR1 is SGHRS and CDR2 YFSETQ. The DNA of the CDR3 is TGCGCCAGCAGCTTGGCGGGGGGAAGCTCCTACGAGCAGTACTTC. As protein: CASSLAGGSSYEQYF.

The V call is TRBV6-5, the J call TRBJ2-7; D possibly corresponds to TRBD1 (6 bases). Germline CDR1 MNHEY, CDR2 SVGAGI. Between the trimmed V and J ends, which lost 5 bases and 5 bases, there was a span of 13 bases. The length of the CDR3 is 13 residues. CDR3 sequence: CASSPPGQNEQYF. CDR3 DNA: TGTGCCAGCAGTCCCCCCGGACAGAACGAGCAGTACTTC.